One sample yielded the 26 T cell receptor beta chains listed below, sequenced in a study of early T cells in non-severe SARS-CoV-2 infection. TCRdb ran MiXCR on the 5' RACE reads and lists one entry per CDR3 protein. This table holds tens of thousands of distinct CDR3 sequences, under 12% found once. Sequencing used whole blood. These receptors originate from an adult who was a healthcare worker with PCR-confirmed SARS-CoV-2 infection or an uninfected control (not recorded which).

This clonotype was seen only a few times. The genes are TRBV12-3 or TRBV12-4 and TRBJ1-4; tentatively, D is TRBD1 (5 bases). V lost 7 bases to trimming and J lost 5 bases, with 11 bases between them. This CDR3 is built from 13 residues. The CDR3 protein is CASTHGDNEKLFF. The CDR3 DNA reads as TGTGCCAGCACCCATGGGGACAATGAAAAACTGTTTTTT.

This clonotype was detected ten times or more. J is TRBJ2-6 and V is TRBV7-2, with 7 positions matching TRBD1. Germline CDR1 and CDR2: SGHTA and FQGNSA. CDR3 size: 18 residues. The J segment lost 0 bases and the V segment lost 5 bases, leaving 10 bases of the junction unmatched. This chain's CDR3 is CASSPWTGGFSGANVLTF. CDR3 sequence (DNA): TGTGCCAGCAGCCCCTGGACAGGTGGTTTCTCTGGGGCCAACGTCCTGACTTTC.

The sample holds many counts of this clonotype. The chain links TRBV5-1 to TRBJ1-5, with 8 bases fitting TRBD1. The junction had 9 bases not matched to a gene; V was cut back by 4 bases and J by 6 bases. CDR1 is SGHRS and CDR2 is YFSETQ in the germline V gene. The CDR3 consists of 15 residues. The CDR3 region is CASSQSGTGIQPQHF. CDR3 nucleotides: TGCGCCAGCAGCCAGAGCGGGACAGGTATTCAGCCCCAGCATTTT.

V is TRBV4-1 and J is TRBJ1-5, with 7 bases lining up with TRBD1. V was clipped by 2 bases and J by 6 bases; unmatched bases: 1. The length of the CDR3 is 13 residues. Germline CDR1 MGHRA, CDR2 YSYEKL. The CDR3 reads CASSQNRGQPQHF. The CDR3 nucleotides are TGCGCCAGCAGCCAAAACAGGGGTCAGCCCCAGCATTTT.

There are many counts of this clonotype. This rearrangement joins TRBV29-1 to TRBJ2-1; 10 bases are a match to TRBD1. The J segment lost 4 bases and the V segment lost 3 bases, leaving 3 bases of the junction unmatched. Germline CDR1 reads SQVTM; CDR2 reads ANQGSEA. The CDR3 spans 14 residues. The CDR3 loop reads CSVERDRGYNEQFF. The CDR3 coding sequence is TGCAGCGTTGAGAGGGACAGGGGTTACAATGAGCAGTTCTTC.

This clonotype was observed many times. The chain carries TRBV28 and TRBJ2-1; 7 bases are a match to TRBD2. V was clipped by 10 bases and J by 4 bases; unmatched bases: 13. The CDR3 spans 15 residues. The germline CDR1 and CDR2 sequences are MDHEN and SYDVKM. The CDR3 reads CAIVYEGEGYNEQFF. The DNA of the CDR3 is TGTGCCATCGTTTACGAAGGGGAGGGGTACAATGAGCAGTTCTTC.

This clonotype was detected a few times. V and J are TRBV10-3 and TRBJ2-7, with D possibly being TRBD2 (6 bases). The CDR3 sequence is 16 residues long. V was pared by 0 bases and J by 2 bases, with 14 bases between. Germline values: CDR1 ENHRY, CDR2 SYGVKD. The CDR3 region is CAISESLSGPPYEQYF. In nucleotides, the CDR3 is TGTGCCATCAGTGAGTCTCTTAGCGGACCTCCCTACGAGCAGTACTTC.

V is TRBV7-2 and J is TRBJ2-3; D remains ambiguous. The length of the CDR3 is 13 residues. Per germline, CDR1 SGHTA and CDR2 FQGNSA. Trimming took off 6 bases at V and 6 bases at J, with 13 bases between the two ends. CDR3: CASRSPNTDTQYF. CDR3 sequence (DNA): TGTGCCAGCAGGTCTCCCAATACGGATACGCAGTATTTT.

The chain recombines TRBV29-1 with TRBJ1-1; 8 bases fit TRBD1. V lost 7 bases, J lost 3 bases, and 10 bases stayed unmatched. The CDR3 has 14 residues. Looked up from germline, CDR1 is SQVTM and CDR2 is ANQGSEA. DNA of the CDR3: TGCAGCGGTTGGGTCAGGGGGCGGGACACTGAAGCTTTCTTT. This gives the protein CSGWVRGRDTEAFF.

A few counts support this clonotype. The genes are TRBV11-2 and TRBJ2-7, with no clear D. The CDR3 covers 15 residues. The germline V gene encodes CDR1 SGHAT and CDR2 FQNNGV. V gave up 2 bases and J gave up 4 bases, with 15 bases separating them. In DNA form, the CDR3 reads TGTGCCAGCAGCTTACCCGCCGAGACACCTTACGAGCAGTACTTC. Encoded protein: CASSLPAETPYEQYF.

This clonotype was seen at least ten times. The CDR3 bases are TGTGCCAGCAGCCCAACTCTGGGAGGGAACACTGAAGCTTTCTTT. This gives the protein CASSPTLGGNTEAFF. This sequence joins TRBV3-1 and TRBJ1-1, with D unresolved. Germline loops: CDR1 LGHDT, CDR2 YNNKEL (reference sequence). This CDR3 is built from 15 residues. Trimming pared 4 bases from V and 1 base from J, leaving 13 bases between.

This clonotype was seen a handful of times. V usage is TRBV13 and J usage is TRBJ2-6, with D uncertain. This CDR3 spans 14 amino acids. From germline, CDR1 is PRHDT and CDR2 FYEKMQ (reference sequence). V lost 6 bases and J 5 bases, leaving 11 bases between the germline ends. CDR3 amino acids: CASSLDHRANVLTF. The CDR3 region has the DNA TGTGCCAGCAGTCTGGACCACCGGGCCAACGTCCTGACTTTC.

The V and J genes are TRBV24-1 and TRBJ2-1; tentative D call: TRBD2 (6 bases). Per germline, CDR1 KGHDR and CDR2 SFDVKD. Trimming shortened V by 6 bases and J by 7 bases, and 15 bases separated the two germline ends. The CDR3 covers 14 residues. The CDR3 reads CATSPWGLLNEQFF. CDR3 DNA sequence: TGTGCCACCAGTCCTTGGGGACTGCTTAATGAGCAGTTCTTC.

This clonotype was detected many times. The V gene is TRBV11-2, the J gene TRBJ2-1; 7 positions match TRBD1. This CDR3 spans 15 amino acids. Trimming cost V 5 bases and J 6 bases; bases outside gene matches: 10. Germline CDR1 is SGHAT and CDR2 is FQNNGV. CDR3 in DNA: TGTGCCAGCAGCCTAAGGGGGACAGCAGGCAATGAGCAGTTCTTC. This translates into CASSLRGTAGNEQFF.

This clonotype was seen a few times. The chain couples TRBV19 to TRBJ2-7; D uncertain. Germline V gives CDR1 LNHDA, CDR2 SQIVND (reference sequence). The CDR3 is 15 residues long. V was shortened by 4 bases and J by 0 bases, with 13 bases between the two germline ends. For the CDR3, the DNA is TGTGCCAGTAGTAGCCCCGGACGGAGCTCCTACGAGCAGTACTTC. Protein: CASSSPGRSSYEQYF.

The chain recombines TRBV2 with TRBJ2-1; the D call may be TRBD1 or TRBD2 (5 bases each). Germline CDR1 is SNHLY and CDR2 is FYNNEI. This CDR3 region has 16 residues. The germline V and J ends were trimmed by 3 bases and 5 bases, with 17 bases remaining between them. The CDR3 region is CASSDRREGRHNEQFF. The CDR3 DNA is TGTGCCAGCAGTGATCGGCGAGAGGGGAGACACAATGAGCAGTTCTTC.

In this sample, this clonotype turned up a few times. This sequence joins TRBV7-3 and TRBJ2-7; D may be TRBD2 (5 bases). The CDR3 has 15 amino acids. V was trimmed by 2 bases and J by 2 bases, leaving 13 bases between them. Germline assignment: CDR1 SGHTA and CDR2 FQGTGA. In nucleotides, the CDR3 is TGTGCCAGCAGCTTAGGAGCGGCTGCCGCCTACGAGCAGTACTTC. As protein: CASSLGAAAAYEQYF.

This clonotype showed up many times. The chain uses TRBV5-1 and TRBJ1-1, with D perhaps matching TRBD1 (5 bases). Per the germline V gene, CDR1 is SGHRS and CDR2 is YFSETQ. The CDR3 is 16 amino acids. V was shortened by 0 bases and J by 1 base, with 13 bases between the two germline ends. The CDR3 is CASSLALGRGNTEAFF. In DNA, the CDR3 is TGCGCCAGCAGCTTGGCCCTGGGACGGGGGAACACTGAAGCTTTCTTT. Combining the CDR3 with reference TRBV5-1 and TRBJ1-1 gives the whole variable domain KAGVTQTPRYLIKTRGQQVTLSCSPISGHRSVSWYQQTPGQGLQFLFEYFSETQRNKGNFPGRFSGRQFSNSRSEMNVSTLELGDSALYLCASSLALGRGNTEAFFGQGTRLTVV.

This clonotype was detected many times. This sequence joins TRBV20-1 and TRBJ2-7; D may be TRBD1 or TRBD2 (6 bases each). The CDR3 loop spans 17 amino acids. Germline-derived CDR1 and CDR2 are DFQATT and SNEGSKA (reference sequence). V lost 5 bases and J 5 bases, leaving 28 bases between the germline ends. For the CDR3, the DNA is TGCAGTGCTGCTAGCATGGAGGGACACAAACTTTTTAACGAGCAGTACTTC. As protein: CSAASMEGHKLFNEQYF.

This clonotype was counted at least ten times. The CDR3 DNA is TGTGCCAGCAGCTCTGGGACGAACACTGAAGCTTTCTTT. Amino acids: CASSSGTNTEAFF. The chain joins TRBV5-4 to TRBJ1-1; tentative D call: TRBD1 (5 bases). CDR3 length equals 13 residues. With 3 bases removed from V and 1 base from J, the gap between germline ends came to 7 bases. CDR1 is SGHNT and CDR2 is YYREEE in the germline V gene (reference sequence). Full variable domain (remainder filled in from reference TRBV5-4 and TRBJ1-1): ETGVTQSPTHLIKTRGQQVTLRCSSQSGHNTVSWYQQALGQGPQFIFQYYREEENGRGNFPPRFSGLQFPNYSSELNVNALELDDSALYLCASSSGTNTEAFFGQGTRLTVV.

The chain is built from TRBV30 and TRBJ2-2; maybe TRBD2 (6 bases). This CDR3 comprises 14 residues. V was pared by 2 bases and J by 7 bases, with 14 bases between. The germline CDR1 and CDR2 sequences are GTSNPN and SVGIG (reference sequence). The DNA for the CDR3 is TGTGCCTGGAGTCAAGCAGCCGGGAGCGGGGAGCTGTTTTTT. This gives the protein CAWSQAAGSGELFF.

This clonotype occurred many times. The V and J genes are TRBV27 and TRBJ1-2, with D perhaps matching TRBD1 (5 bases). Trimming took off 4 bases at V and 4 bases at J, with 13 bases between the two ends. Germline V gene sequence: CDR1 MNHEY, CDR2 SMNVEV (reference sequence). The CDR3 covers 14 residues. In nucleotides, the CDR3 is TGTGCCAGCAGTTCGGAGGGGCGGGGCTATGGCTACACCTTC. This encodes CASSSEGRGYGYTF.

The chain couples TRBV10-3 to TRBJ2-1; 8 bases align to TRBD2. The CDR3 covers 15 residues. Trimming took 3 bases from V and 7 from J; bases not matched to a gene: 8. Per the germline V gene, CDR1 is ENHRY and CDR2 is SYGVKD. This CDR3 reads CAISEVNSGTNEQFF. The CDR3 DNA is TGTGCCATCAGTGAAGTGAATAGCGGGACGAATGAGCAGTTCTTC.

This clonotype was seen at least ten times. The gene calls are TRBV7-3 and TRBJ2-2, with 10 bases that match TRBD1. Germline CDR1 is SGHTA and CDR2 is FQGTGA. After removal of 5 bases from V and 6 bases from J, the junction contained 3 bases not matched to a gene. CDR3 size: 14 residues. Written as DNA, the CDR3 is TGTGCCAGCAGCCCGGGACAGGGGCCCGGGGAGCTGTTTTTT. Translating it yields CASSPGQGPGELFF.

This clonotype was counted a few times. The chain carries TRBV19 and TRBJ2-6; 13 bases map to TRBD2. The V gene end was trimmed by 4 bases and the J gene end by 0 bases; junction bases not matched to a gene: 18. Germline-derived CDR1 and CDR2 are LNHDA and SQIVND (reference sequence). The CDR3 length is 23 residues. The CDR3 is CASSRGELAGGISSSSGANVLTF. The CDR3 region has the DNA TGTGCCAGTAGTAGGGGCGAACTAGCGGGAGGGATTTCATCCAGCTCTGGGGCCAACGTCCTGACTTTC.

The J gene is TRBJ2-7, the V gene TRBV5-1; D uncertain. Trimming stripped 4 bases from V and 4 bases from J, with 6 bases between. CDR1 is SGHRS and CDR2 is YFSETQ in the germline V gene. The CDR3 is made up of 11 amino acids. CDR3 residues: CASSKAYEQYF. In nucleotides, the CDR3 is TGCGCCAGCAGCAAGGCGTACGAGCAGTACTTC.